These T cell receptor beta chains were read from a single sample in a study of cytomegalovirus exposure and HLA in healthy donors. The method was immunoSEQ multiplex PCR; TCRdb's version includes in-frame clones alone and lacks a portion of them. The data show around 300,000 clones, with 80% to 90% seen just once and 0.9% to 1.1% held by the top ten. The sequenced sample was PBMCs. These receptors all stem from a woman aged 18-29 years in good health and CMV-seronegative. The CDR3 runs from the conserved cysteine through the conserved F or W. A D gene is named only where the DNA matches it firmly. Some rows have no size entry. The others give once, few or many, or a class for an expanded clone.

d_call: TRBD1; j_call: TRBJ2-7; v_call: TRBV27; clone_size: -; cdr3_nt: TGTGCCAGCAGTTTACTGCAGGGGGCGCCTCGGTGGGAGCAGTACTTC; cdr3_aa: CASSLLQGAPRWEQYF
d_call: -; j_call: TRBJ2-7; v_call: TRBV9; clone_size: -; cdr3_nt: TGTGCCAGCAGCACCACCGGGACAAGCTCCTACGAGCAGTACTTC; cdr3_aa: CASSTTGTSSYEQYF
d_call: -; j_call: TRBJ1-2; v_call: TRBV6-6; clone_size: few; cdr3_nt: TGTGCCAGCAGTTACGGGGAGGATGGCTACACCTTC; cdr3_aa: CASSYGEDGYTF
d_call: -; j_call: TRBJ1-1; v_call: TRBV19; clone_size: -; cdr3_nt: TGTGCCAGTAGTCTAGTCGGGACACTTAAGAGGGAAGCTTTCTTT; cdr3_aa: CASSLVGTLKREAFF
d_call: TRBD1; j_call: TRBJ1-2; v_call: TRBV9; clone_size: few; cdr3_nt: TGTGCCAGCAGCCCATCGGACAGGGGGAGGTTGGGCTACACCTTC; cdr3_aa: CASSPSDRGRLGYTF
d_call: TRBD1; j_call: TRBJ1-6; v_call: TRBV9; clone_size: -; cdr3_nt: TGTGCCAGCAGCGAAGGGGGACAGGGGAATTCACCCCTCCACTTT; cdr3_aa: CASSEGGQGNSPLHF
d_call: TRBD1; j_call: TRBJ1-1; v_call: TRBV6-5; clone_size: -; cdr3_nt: TGTGCCAGCAGTTACCCTGGGACAGATGAAGCTTTCTTT; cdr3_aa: CASSYPGTDEAFF
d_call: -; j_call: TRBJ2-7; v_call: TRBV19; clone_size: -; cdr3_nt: TGTGCCAGTACCCCGAGGCAGGGAGGCTACGAGCAGTACTTC; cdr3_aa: CASTPRQGGYEQYF
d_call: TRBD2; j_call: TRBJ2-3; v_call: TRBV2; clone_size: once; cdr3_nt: TGTGCCAGCAGTGAACCTACTGGGTTAGCGGGGGACACAGATACGCAGTATTTT; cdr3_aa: CASSEPTGLAGDTDTQYF
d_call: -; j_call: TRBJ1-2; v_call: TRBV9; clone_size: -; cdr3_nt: TGTGCCAGCAGCGTCGACGGACAGAACTATGGCTACACCTTC; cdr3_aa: CASSVDGQNYGYTF
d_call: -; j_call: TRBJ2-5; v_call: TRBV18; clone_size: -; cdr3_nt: TGTGCCAGCTCACCCCCAGGGTTTGAAGAGACCCAGTACTTC; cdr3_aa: CASSPPGFEETQYF
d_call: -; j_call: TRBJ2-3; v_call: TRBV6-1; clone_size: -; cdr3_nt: TGTGCCACGGGTGTCACAGATACGCAGTATTTT; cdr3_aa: CATGVTDTQYF
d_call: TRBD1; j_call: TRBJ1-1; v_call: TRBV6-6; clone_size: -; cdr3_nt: TGTGCCAGCACTTTTCTCCCGGGACAGGGTAGGACTGAAGCTTTCTTT; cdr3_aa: CASTFLPGQGRTEAFF
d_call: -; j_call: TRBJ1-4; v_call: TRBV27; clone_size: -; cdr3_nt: TGTGCCAGCAGTCCGCGCGTCCGAGGCGATGAAAAACTGTTTTTT; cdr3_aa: CASSPRVRGDEKLFF
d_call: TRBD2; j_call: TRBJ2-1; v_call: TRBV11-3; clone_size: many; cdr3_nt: TGTGCCAGCAGCTTAAGCACTAGCGGGAGTGTCCCCTACAATGAGCAGTTCTTC; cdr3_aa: CASSLSTSGSVPYNEQFF
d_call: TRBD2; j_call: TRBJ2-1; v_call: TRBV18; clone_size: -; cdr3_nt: TGTGCCAGCTCACCACCGACTAGCGGCCTTCCTACTGAGCAGTTCTTC; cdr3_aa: CASSPPTSGLPTEQFF
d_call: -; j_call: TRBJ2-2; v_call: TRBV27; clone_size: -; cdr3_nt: TGTGCCAGCAGTTTATATTGGCTAGCCAAGGCTCCCACCGGGGAGCTGTTTTTT; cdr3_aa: CASSLYWLAKAPTGELFF
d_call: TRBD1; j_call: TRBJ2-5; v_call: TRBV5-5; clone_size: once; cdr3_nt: TGTGCCAGCAGCTTGTTGCCGTCCCGGACAGGGGGCGCGGGGGAGACCCAGTACTTC; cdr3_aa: CASSLLPSRTGGAGETQYF
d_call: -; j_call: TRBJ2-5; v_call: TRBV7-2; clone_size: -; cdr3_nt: TGTGCCAGCAGCTTGCATGTTTCAGGGGAGACCCAGTACTTC; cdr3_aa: CASSLHVSGETQYF
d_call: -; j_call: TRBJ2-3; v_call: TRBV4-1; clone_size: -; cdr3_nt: TGCGCCAGCAGCCAAAGAGGACTGCGCACAGATACGCAGTATTTT; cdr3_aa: CASSQRGLRTDTQYF
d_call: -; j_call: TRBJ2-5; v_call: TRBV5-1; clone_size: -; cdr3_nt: TGCGCCAGCAGCGTCAGGGCAGCCCAAGAGACCCAGTACTTC; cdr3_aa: CASSVRAAQETQYF
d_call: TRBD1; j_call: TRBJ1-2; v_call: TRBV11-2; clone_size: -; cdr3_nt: TGTGCCAGCAGCCCAGCCGGGACAGGGAGTGATGGCTACACCTTC; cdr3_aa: CASSPAGTGSDGYTF
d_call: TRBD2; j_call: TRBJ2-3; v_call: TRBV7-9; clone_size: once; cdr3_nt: TGTGCCAGCAGCTTACGGGGGGGTAGCACAGATACGCAGTATTTT; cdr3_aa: CASSLRGGSTDTQYF
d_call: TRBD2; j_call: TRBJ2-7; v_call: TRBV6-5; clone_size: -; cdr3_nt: TGTGCCAGCAGTTACGGACTAGCGGGAGTCTACGAGCAGTACTTC; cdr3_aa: CASSYGLAGVYEQYF
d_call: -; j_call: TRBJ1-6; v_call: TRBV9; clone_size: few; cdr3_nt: TGTGCCAGCAGCGCGAGTAATTCACCCCTCCACTTT; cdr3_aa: CASSASNSPLHF
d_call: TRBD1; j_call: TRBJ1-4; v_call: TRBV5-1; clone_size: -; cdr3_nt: TGCGCCAGCAGCTTGCGGACAGGGGATGAAAAACTGTTTTTT; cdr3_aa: CASSLRTGDEKLFF
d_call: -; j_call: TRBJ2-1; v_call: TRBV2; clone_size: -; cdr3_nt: TGTGCCAGCAGTGAAAGGAATAGGGGGCAGTTCTTC; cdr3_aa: CASSERNRGQFF
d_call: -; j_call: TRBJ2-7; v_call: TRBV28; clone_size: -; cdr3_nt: TGTGCCAGCAATAAAGGGGGGGTCCACGAGCAGTACTTC; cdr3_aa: CASNKGGVHEQYF
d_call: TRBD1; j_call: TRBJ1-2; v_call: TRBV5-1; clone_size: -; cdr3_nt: TGCGCCAGCTCCTCAGGGACAGGTTTGAATGGCTACACCTTC; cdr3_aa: CASSSGTGLNGYTF
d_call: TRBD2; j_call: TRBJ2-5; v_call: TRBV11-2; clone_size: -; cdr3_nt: TGTGCCAGCAGCCCAGTGACGGGGGGGCTGACCCAGTACTTC; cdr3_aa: CASSPVTGGLTQYF
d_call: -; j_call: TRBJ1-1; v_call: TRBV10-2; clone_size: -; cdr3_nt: TGCGCCGGCTCGGGACAAATGAACACTGAAGCTTTCTTT; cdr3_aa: CAGSGQMNTEAFF
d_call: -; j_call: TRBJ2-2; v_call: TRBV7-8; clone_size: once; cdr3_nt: TGTGCCAGCAGCCGCCCGACTACCTCCACCGGGGAGCTGTTTTTT; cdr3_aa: CASSRPTTSTGELFF
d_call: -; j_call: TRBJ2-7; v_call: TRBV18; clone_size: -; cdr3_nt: TGTGCCAGCTCGTTTACAGGGTCCAACACCTACGAGCAGTACTTC; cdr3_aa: CASSFTGSNTYEQYF
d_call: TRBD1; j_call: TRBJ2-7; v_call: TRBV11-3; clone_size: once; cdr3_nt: TGTGCCAGCAGCTTAGGGCCGGGACAGGACACCTCCTACGAGCAGTACTTC; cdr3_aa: CASSLGPGQDTSYEQYF
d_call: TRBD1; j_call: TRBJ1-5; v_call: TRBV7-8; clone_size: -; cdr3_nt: TGTGCCAGCAGCTTGGGACAGGGTGCTGATCAGCCCCAGCATTTT; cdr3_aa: CASSLGQGADQPQHF
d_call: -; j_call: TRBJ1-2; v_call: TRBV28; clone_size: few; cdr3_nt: TGTGCCAGCAAACCGGGACAAGACTATGGCTACACCTTC; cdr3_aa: CASKPGQDYGYTF
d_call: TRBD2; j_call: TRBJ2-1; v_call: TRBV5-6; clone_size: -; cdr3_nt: TGTGCCAGCAGCTCGGCGGGGGGGAATGAGCAGTTCTTC; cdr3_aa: CASSSAGGNEQFF
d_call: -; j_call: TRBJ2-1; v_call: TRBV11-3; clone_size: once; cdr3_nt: TGTGCCAGCAGCTTAGCCGGACAGTATAATGAGCAGTTCTTC; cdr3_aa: CASSLAGQYNEQFF
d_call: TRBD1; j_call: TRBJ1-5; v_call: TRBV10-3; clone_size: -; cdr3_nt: TGTGCCATCAGTGAGTCGGGACAGCAGCCCCAGCATTTT; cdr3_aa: CAISESGQQPQHF
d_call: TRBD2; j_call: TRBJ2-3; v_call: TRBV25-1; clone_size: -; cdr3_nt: TGTGCCAGCACGTCACGGACTAGCGGGGGATATACGCAGTATTTT; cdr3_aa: CASTSRTSGGYTQYF
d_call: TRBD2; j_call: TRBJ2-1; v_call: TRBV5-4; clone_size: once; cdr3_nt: TGTGCCAGCAGAGGGGCCGGGACTAGTTATGATGAGCAGTTCTTC; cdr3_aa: CASRGAGTSYDEQFF
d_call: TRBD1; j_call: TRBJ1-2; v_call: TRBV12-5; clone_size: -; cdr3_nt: TGTGCTAGTGGTTTGGAAGACAGGGTTTGGAACTATGGCTACACCTTC; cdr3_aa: CASGLEDRVWNYGYTF
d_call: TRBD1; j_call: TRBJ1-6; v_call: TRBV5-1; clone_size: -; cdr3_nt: TGCGCCAGCAGCATAGGACAGGGCCAGATAAATTCACCCCTCCACTTT; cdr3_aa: CASSIGQGQINSPLHF
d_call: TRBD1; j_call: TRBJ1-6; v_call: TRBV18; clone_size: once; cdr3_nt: TGTGCCAGCTCACCTGCCGGACAGGGAAATTCACCCCTCCACTTT; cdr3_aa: CASSPAGQGNSPLHF
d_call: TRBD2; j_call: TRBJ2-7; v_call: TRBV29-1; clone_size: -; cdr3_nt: TGCAGCGTTGGAACTAGCGGGCCCTACGAGCAGTACTTC; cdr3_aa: CSVGTSGPYEQYF